These 31 T cell receptor beta chains were sequenced from one sample in a study of long-term antiretroviral therapy in people with HIV. With survey level as its setting, the immunoSEQ assay was v3.0. TCRdb's table, derived via immunoSEQ multiplex PCR, lists solely in-frame clones and lacks some. The table records 20,000 to 25,000 clones, 80% to 85% of them present only once. The sequences come from unsorted PBMCs, collected 0.1 years before starting antiretroviral therapy. Receptor source: a man aged 40-50 years with HIV.

This chain uses TRBV7-9 with TRBJ2-2; 9 bases fit TRBD1. The germline V gene encodes CDR1 SEHNR and CDR2 FQNEAQ (reference sequence). This CDR3 comprises 16 residues. With 5 bases clipped from V and 5 bases from J, the junction kept 9 bases outside the gene matches. CDR3 DNA sequence: TGTGCCAGCAGCCCCCGCAGGACAGGGGCTACCGGGGAGCTGTTTTTT. It encodes CASSPRRTGATGELFF. The whole variable domain, filled in from reference TRBV7-9 and TRBJ2-2, reads DTGVSQNPRHKITKRGQNVTFRCDPISEHNRLYWYRQTLGQGPEFLTYFQNEAQLEKSRLLSDRFSAERPKGSFSTLEIQRTEQGDSAMYLCASSPRRTGATGELFFGEGSRLTVL.

The chain carries TRBV7-9 and TRBJ2-7, with D possibly TRBD2 on 5 matching bases. V was shortened by 3 bases and J by 3 bases, with 12 bases between the two germline ends. Germline V lookup: CDR1 SEHNR, CDR2 FQNEAQ (reference sequence). The CDR3 extends over 14 amino acids. The CDR3 nucleotides are TGTGCCAGCAGCTTCGGGCCTACTAGCTACGAGCAGTACTTC. This codes for CASSFGPTSYEQYF. Looking up the rest from reference TRBV7-9 and TRBJ2-7 gives the full variable domain: DTGVSQNPRHKITKRGQNVTFRCDPISEHNRLYWYRQTLGQGPEFLTYFQNEAQLEKSRLLSDRFSAERPKGSFSTLEIQRTEQGDSAMYLCASSFGPTSYEQYFGPGTRLTVT.

The table lists this clone with a count of one. The chain uses TRBV19 and TRBJ1-1; D is uncertain. CDR1 and CDR2 (germline): LNHDA, SQIVND (reference sequence). V lost 3 bases and J lost 1, with 9 bases in between. The CDR3 is 14 residues long. The CDR3 DNA reads TGTGCCAGTAGTATGCGTCAGCAGAACACTGAAGCTTTCTTT. Its protein is CASSMRQQNTEAFF.

The CDR3 sequence: CASSLGSLSPAFF. The CDR3 coding sequence is TGTGCCAGCAGCTTGGGGTCCCTGTCACCAGCTTTCTTT. The genes are TRBV5-5 and TRBJ1-1; unclear D gene. The CDR3 is made up of 13 amino acids. V was cut by 0 bases and J by 10 bases, with 13 bases left in between. In germline, CDR1 is SGHKS, CDR2 YYEKEE (reference sequence).

This rearrangement joins TRBV27 to TRBJ2-7; 7 bases fit TRBD1. CDR3 length: 14 amino acids. The germline V gene encodes CDR1 MNHEY and CDR2 SMNVEV (reference sequence). The V gene end was trimmed by 3 bases and the J gene end by 5 bases; junction bases not matched to a gene: 7. The CDR3: CASSLVYRGHEQYF. In nucleotides, the CDR3 is TGTGCCAGCAGTTTGGTCTACAGGGGTCACGAGCAGTACTTC.

This chain connects TRBV18 to TRBJ2-3, with unresolved D. Trimming stripped 1 base from V and 2 bases from J, with 10 bases between. The CDR3 has 15 amino acids. The V gene's germline CDR1 is KGHSH and CDR2 LQKENI. The CDR3 is CASSPQALHTDTQYF. As DNA, the CDR3 is TGTGCCAGCTCACCACAGGCCCTACACACAGATACGCAGTATTTT.

V is TRBV29-1 and J is TRBJ2-5; TRBD1 agrees at 7 bases. The CDR3 covers 11 residues. J was trimmed by 14 bases and V by 0 bases; bases with no gene match: 6. Germline-derived CDR1 and CDR2 are SQVTM and ANQGSEA. DNA for the CDR3: TGCAGCGTTGAAGATGGGTCAGGGGGATACTTC. Protein sequence: CSVEDGSGGYF.

V is TRBV4-3 and J is TRBJ1-1, with 7 bases identical to TRBD1. The J segment lost 9 bases and the V segment lost 1 base, leaving 5 bases of the junction unmatched. The CDR3 has 13 residues. Germline loops: CDR1 LGHNA, CDR2 YSLEER. CDR3 nucleotides: TGCGCCAGCAGCCAAGTTGGGACAGCTAAAGCTTTCTTT. Amino acid sequence: CASSQVGTAKAFF.

The chain carries TRBV6-5 and TRBJ1-1; the match to TRBD1 covers 7 bases. CDR3 size: 13 residues. Germline V gene data show CDR1 as MNHEY and CDR2 as SVGAGI. After removal of 6 bases from V and 1 base from J, the junction contained 2 bases not matched to a gene. CDR3 nucleotide sequence: TGTGCCAGCAGGAGACAGGGGAACACTGAAGCTTTCTTT. This translates into CASRRQGNTEAFF.

V and J are TRBV2 and TRBJ2-7; D might be TRBD1 or TRBD2, each matching 5 bases. Trimming stripped 3 bases from V and 6 bases from J, with 12 bases between. CDR3 length equals 13 residues. Germline V gives CDR1 SNHLY, CDR2 FYNNEI. CDR3 coding DNA: TGTGCCAGCAGTGAGGGGCCAGGGACCGAGCAGTACTTC. Translating it yields CASSEGPGTEQYF.

CDR3 residues: CASSPPGRTTDTQYF. The DNA for the CDR3 is TGTGCCAGCTCACCACCGGGCCGGACCACAGATACGCAGTATTTT. V gene TRBV18 combines with J gene TRBJ2-3; D is unresolved. Trimming took 0 bases from V and 2 from J, leaving 9 bases between them. CDR3 length: 15 residues. Germline CDR1 KGHSH, CDR2 LQKENI.

This sequence joins TRBV7-8 and TRBJ2-5; 7 nucleotides agree with TRBD1. J lost 4 bases, V lost 1 base, and 12 bases had no gene match. The CDR3 consists of 17 residues. From germline, CDR1 is SGHVS and CDR2 FQNEAQ. CDR3 sequence reads: CASSLGIDRAGVETQYF. CDR3 sequence (DNA): TGTGCCAGCAGCTTAGGGATCGACAGGGCCGGTGTAGAGACCCAGTACTTC.

This clone has a single count. This sequence joins TRBV2 and TRBJ2-2, with 12 bases matching TRBD2. The CDR3 is made up of 15 amino acids. The germline gives CDR1 SNHLY, CDR2 FYNNEI. J gave up 3 bases and V 6 bases, and 2 bases lay outside the gene matches. The CDR3 DNA sequence: TGTGCCAGCAGGGGACTAGCGGGCCACACCGGGGAGCTGTTTTTT. It yields the protein CASRGLAGHTGELFF.

The rearrangement joins TRBV10-3 to TRBJ2-7; TRBD1 or TRBD2 may be the D gene (6 bases each). Germline V CDR1 and CDR2: ENHRY, SYGVKD. The ends were cut back, 6 bases at V and 5 bases at J, with 17 bases in the middle. This CDR3 is built from 14 residues. The CDR3 sequence: CAIRRGASSHEQYF. DNA for the CDR3: TGTGCCATCAGGAGGGGGGCTAGCAGCCACGAGCAGTACTTC.

This sequence joins TRBV7-9 and TRBJ2-3, with 8 positions matching TRBD2. The V and J ends lost 5 bases and 3 bases, in that order; junction bases with no gene match: 1. This CDR3 contains 13 residues. Looked up from germline, CDR1 is SEHNR and CDR2 is FQNEAQ (reference sequence). The CDR3 bases are TGTGCCAGCAGCCGGGGGGGGACAGATACGCAGTATTTT. It yields the protein CASSRGGTDTQYF. The full variable domain, in which reference TRBV7-9 and TRBJ2-3 provide the parts outside the CDR3, is DTGVSQNPRHKITKRGQNVTFRCDPISEHNRLYWYRQTLGQGPEFLTYFQNEAQLEKSRLLSDRFSAERPKGSFSTLEIQRTEQGDSAMYLCASSRGGTDTQYFGPGTRLTVL.

The gene calls are TRBV19 and TRBJ2-1; 8 positions match TRBD2. The CDR3 covers 14 residues. CDR1 LNHDA and CDR2 SQIVND come from the germline V gene (reference sequence). With V trimmed by 6 bases and J by 8 bases, 9 bases remained unmatched. The CDR3, as DNA: TGTGCCAGTAGGACCGGGACTAGTGTCGATGAGCAGTTCTTC. It yields the protein CASRTGTSVDEQFF.

V usage is TRBV5-4 and J usage is TRBJ1-1; D is perhaps TRBD1 (5 bases). CDR1 is SGHNT, CDR2 YYREEE, per germline (reference sequence). V was cut by 3 bases and J by 1 base, with 13 bases left in between. The CDR3 runs 15 residues. The CDR3 coding sequence is TGTGCCAGCAGCTCGGGGGGAATACAGAACACTGAAGCTTTCTTT. Residues: CASSSGGIQNTEAFF. Looking up the rest from reference TRBV5-4 and TRBJ1-1 gives the full variable domain: ETGVTQSPTHLIKTRGQQVTLRCSSQSGHNTVSWYQQALGQGPQFIFQYYREEENGRGNFPPRFSGLQFPNYSSELNVNALELDDSALYLCASSSGGIQNTEAFFGQGTRLTVV.

The chain recombines TRBV5-1 with TRBJ2-7; 9 bases fit TRBD1. Germline V gene data show CDR1 as SGHRS and CDR2 as YFSETQ. The V gene end was trimmed by 4 bases and the J gene end by 6 bases; junction bases not matched to a gene: 5. This CDR3 contains 13 residues. The CDR3 nucleotides read TGCGCCAGCAGCCATGGACAGGGGCGCGAGCAGTACTTC. Translation gives CASSHGQGREQYF.

The chain combines TRBV28 with TRBJ2-7, with D tentatively TRBD1 or TRBD2 (5 bases each). Trimming took off 8 bases at V and 1 base at J, with 18 bases between the two ends. The CDR3 has 15 residues. The germline gives CDR1 MDHEN, CDR2 SYDVKM. The CDR3 protein is CASRNLGEASYEQYF. The CDR3, as DNA: TGTGCCAGCCGCAACCTGGGGGAAGCATCCTACGAGCAGTACTTC. The full variable domain, its missing parts supplied by reference TRBV28 and TRBJ2-7, is DVKVTQSSRYLVKRTGEKVFLECVQDMDHENMFWYRQDPGLGLRLIYFSYDVKMKEKGDIPEGYSVSREKKERFSLILESASTNQTSMYLCASRNLGEASYEQYFGPGTRLTVT.

The chain joins TRBV30 to TRBJ2-1; 15 bases are shared with TRBD2. Germline assignment: CDR1 GTSNPN and CDR2 SVGIG (reference sequence). The CDR3 consists of 16 residues. The V segment lost 8 bases and the J segment 6 bases; nucleotides outside the gene matches: 11. The chain's CDR3 is CARKGWTSGRANEQFF. CDR3 bases: TGTGCCAGAAAGGGTTGGACTAGCGGGAGGGCCAATGAGCAGTTCTTC.

The chain has TRBV7-2 and TRBJ2-5, with D perhaps assigned TRBD1 or TRBD2 (5 bases each). The CDR3 covers 14 residues. Trimming stripped 5 bases from V and 3 bases from J, with 13 bases between. The V gene's germline CDR1 is SGHTA and CDR2 FQGNSA. The CDR3 region is CASSEGPTKETQYF. The CDR3 DNA follows: TGTGCCAGCAGCGAGGGACCTACCAAAGAGACCCAGTACTTC.

The chain employs TRBV14 and TRBJ2-3; TRBD2 aligns across 7 bases. Germline CDR1 reads SGHDN; CDR2 reads FVKESK. Trimming at V came to 0 bases and at J to 5 bases, leaving 11 bases not matched to a gene. The CDR3 extends over 17 amino acids. In DNA, the CDR3 is TGTGCCAGCAGCCAAGACTGGGGAGCGGGAAGGGGAGATACGCAGTATTTT. Encoded protein: CASSQDWGAGRGDTQYF.

This sequence joins TRBV5-1 and TRBJ2-3; D is perhaps TRBD1 (6 bases). The CDR3 totals 15 residues. Trimming cost V 4 bases and J 3 bases, with 15 bases left between them. In germline, CDR1 is SGHRS, CDR2 YFSETQ. CDR3 sequence (DNA): TGCGCCAGCAGCAGCACAGGGAAAAGGACAGATACGCAGTATTTT. This sequence encodes CASSSTGKRTDTQYF.

The V and J genes are TRBV7-9 and TRBJ1-1; D is unclear. The CDR3 runs 14 residues. Germline values: CDR1 SEHNR, CDR2 FQNEAQ (reference sequence). Trimming pared 1 base from V and 3 bases from J, leaving 9 bases between. CDR3 in DNA: TGTGCCAGCAGCTTAGTATGGCAGGACACTGAAGCTTTCTTT. Translation: CASSLVWQDTEAFF. Full variable domain (remainder filled in from reference TRBV7-9 and TRBJ1-1): DTGVSQNPRHKITKRGQNVTFRCDPISEHNRLYWYRQTLGQGPEFLTYFQNEAQLEKSRLLSDRFSAERPKGSFSTLEIQRTEQGDSAMYLCASSLVWQDTEAFFGQGTRLTVV.

The rearrangement joins TRBV11-2 to TRBJ1-5; 10 nucleotides agree with TRBD1. The ends lost 3 bases at V and 7 bases at J; junction bases unmatched: 3. Germline assignment: CDR1 SGHAT and CDR2 FQNNGV. The CDR3 length is 14 residues. CDR3: CASSFGQGGQPQHF. The CDR3 DNA follows: TGTGCCAGCAGCTTCGGACAGGGGGGACAGCCCCAGCATTTT.

The chain has TRBV10-3 and TRBJ1-4; D remains ambiguous. Trimming stripped 4 bases from V and 0 bases from J, with 9 bases between. This CDR3 is built from 15 residues. Germline V gene data show CDR1 as ENHRY and CDR2 as SYGVKD. CDR3 bases: TGTGCCATCAGTGCCCACCTAGCAACTAATGAAAAACTGTTTTTT. It codes for CAISAHLATNEKLFF.

The chain employs TRBV6-1 and TRBJ2-2; 8 nucleotides match TRBD2. V dropped 4 bases and J dropped 7; count of bases not matched to a gene: 5. This CDR3 has 14 amino acids. Germline-derived CDR1 and CDR2 are MNHNS and SASEGT. DNA of the CDR3: TGTGCCAGCAGTGTAAGCGGGAGAATCGGGGAGCTGTTTTTT. Translation gives CASSVSGRIGELFF.

The rearrangement joins TRBV5-6 to TRBJ2-7, with TRBD2 matching over 9 bases. The V gene's germline CDR1 is SGHDT and CDR2 YYEEEE. This CDR3 region has 16 residues. The V and J ends lost 4 bases and 5 bases, in that order; junction bases with no gene match: 13. This CDR3 reads CASSRLAGQWPHEQYF. The CDR3 bases are TGTGCCAGCAGCCGGCTAGCGGGGCAGTGGCCCCACGAGCAGTACTTC. The entire variable domain, with the rest obtained from reference TRBV5-6 and TRBJ2-7, is as follows: DAGVTQSPTHLIKTRGQQVTLRCSPKSGHDTVSWYQQALGQGPQFIFQYYEEEERQRGNFPDRFSGHQFPNYSSELNVNALLLGDSALYLCASSRLAGQWPHEQYFGPGTRLTVT.

The chain has TRBV6-5 and TRBJ1-6, with a possible D match to TRBD1 (5 bases). Per germline, CDR1 MNHEY and CDR2 SVGAGI. The V gene lost 0 bases and the J gene lost 8 bases, with 11 bases spanning the gap. The CDR3 loop spans 15 amino acids. The CDR3 here is CASSYSSGGDSPLHF. The CDR3, as DNA: TGTGCCAGCAGTTACTCTTCCGGGGGAGATTCACCCCTCCACTTT.

The chain combines TRBV5-1 with TRBJ1-2, with 8 positions matching TRBD1. With V trimmed by 2 bases and J by 8 bases, 14 bases remained unmatched. CDR1 SGHRS and CDR2 YFSETQ come from the germline V gene. This CDR3 comprises 16 residues. Here the CDR3 DNA reads TGCGCCAGCAGCTTTAGGGACAGGAGCCTACAGGGGGGCTACACCTTC. Protein product: CASSFRDRSLQGGYTF.

The V call is TRBV28, the J call TRBJ2-5; no clear D. CDR3 size: 14 residues. The germline V gene has CDR1 MDHEN and CDR2 SYDVKM. V was clipped by 2 bases and J by 5 bases, with 12 bases between them. The CDR3 sequence: CASSLIGPPETQYF. The CDR3 coding sequence is TGTGCCAGCAGTTTAATTGGACCGCCCGAGACCCAGTACTTC.